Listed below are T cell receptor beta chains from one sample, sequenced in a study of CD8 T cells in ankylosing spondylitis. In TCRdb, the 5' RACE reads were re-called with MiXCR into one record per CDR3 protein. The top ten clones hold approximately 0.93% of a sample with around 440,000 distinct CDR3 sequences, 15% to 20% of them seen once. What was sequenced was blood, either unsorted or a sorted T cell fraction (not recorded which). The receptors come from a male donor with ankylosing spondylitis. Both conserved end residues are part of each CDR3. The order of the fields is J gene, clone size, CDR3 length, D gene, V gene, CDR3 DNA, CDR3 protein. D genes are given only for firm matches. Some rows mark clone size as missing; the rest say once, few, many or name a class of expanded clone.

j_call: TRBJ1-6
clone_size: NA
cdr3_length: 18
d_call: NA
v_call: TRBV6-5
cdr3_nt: TGTGCCAGCAGTTACAAATCAAAAGGGAGCTCCTATAATTCACCCCTCCACTTT
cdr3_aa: CASSYKSKGSSYNSPLHF

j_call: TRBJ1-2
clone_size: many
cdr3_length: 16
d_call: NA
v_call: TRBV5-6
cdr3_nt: TGTGCCAGCAGGCCGGGAGGGACCGGCAGTTGGTATGGCTACACCTTC
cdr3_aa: CASRPGGTGSWYGYTF

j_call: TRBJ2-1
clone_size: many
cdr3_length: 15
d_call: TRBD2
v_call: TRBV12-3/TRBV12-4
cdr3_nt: TGTGCCAGCAGTGCCGGGACTAGCGGGCCTTGGGTGCAGTTCTTC
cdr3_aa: CASSAGTSGPWVQFF

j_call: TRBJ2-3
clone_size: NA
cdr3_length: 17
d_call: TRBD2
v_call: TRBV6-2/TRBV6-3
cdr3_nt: TGTGCCAGCAGTTACAGACTGGGCGGGAGATGGACAGATACGCAGTATTTT
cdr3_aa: CASSYRLGGRWTDTQYF

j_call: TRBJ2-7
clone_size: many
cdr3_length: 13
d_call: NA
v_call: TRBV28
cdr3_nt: TGTGCCAGCAGCCTCCCGGGACGGTACGAGCAGTACTTC
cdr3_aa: CASSLPGRYEQYF

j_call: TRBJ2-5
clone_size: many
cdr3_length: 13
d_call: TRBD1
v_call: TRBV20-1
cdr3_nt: TGCAGTGCTAGGGGACAGAACCAAGAGACCCAGTACTTC
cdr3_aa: CSARGQNQETQYF

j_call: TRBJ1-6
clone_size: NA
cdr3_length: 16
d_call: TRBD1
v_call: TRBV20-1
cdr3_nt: TGCAGTGCTAGATCGACAGGGCTCTCCTATAATTCACCCCTCAACTTT
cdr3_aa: CSARSTGLSYNSPLNF

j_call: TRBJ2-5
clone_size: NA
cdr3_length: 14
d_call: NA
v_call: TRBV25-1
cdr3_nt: TGTGCCAGCAGTGAATATATTGGCCCCACGACCCAGTACTTC
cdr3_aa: CASSEYIGPTTQYF

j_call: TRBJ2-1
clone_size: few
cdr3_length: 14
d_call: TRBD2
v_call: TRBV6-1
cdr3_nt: TGTGCCAGCGGACGGACTAGCGGCAACAATGAGCAGTTCTTC
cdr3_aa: CASGRTSGNNEQFF

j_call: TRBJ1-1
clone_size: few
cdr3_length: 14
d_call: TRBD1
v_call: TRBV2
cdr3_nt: TGTGCCAGCAACCGGGGACAGGGGAGGACTGAAGCTTTCTTT
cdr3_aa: CASNRGQGRTEAFF

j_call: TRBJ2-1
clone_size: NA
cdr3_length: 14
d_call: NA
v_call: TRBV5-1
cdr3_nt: TGCGCCAGCAGCGGACCTGACAGAAACTATGAGCAGTTCTTC
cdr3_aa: CASSGPDRNYEQFF